These T cell receptor beta chains were read from a single sample in a study of blood T cell repertoires in COVID-19. The method was immunoSEQ multiplex PCR; TCRdb's version includes in-frame clones alone and lacks a portion of them. The sample gives 60,000 to 85,000 clones, approximately 80% of which show up once; 15% to 20% is in the top ten. The sequencing input was peripheral blood. Receptor source: a woman in her fifties or sixties with acute or convalescent COVID-19. Both conserved end residues are part of each CDR3. The D gene is left open where the match is weak. Clone size is shown for a subset of rows, as once, few, many or a class of expanded clone.

>TRBJ2-5|TRBV6-2/TRBV6-3|.|.
TGTGCCAGCAGTTATGTTAGCCCAGGGGCCCAGTACTTC
CASSYVSPGAQYF
>TRBJ1-1|TRBV30|few|.
TGTGCCTGGAGGAGGGAGGGCACTGAAGCTTTCTTT
CAWRREGTEAFF
>TRBJ1-1|TRBV5-4|.|.
TGTGCCAGCAGTTTAAGGGGAACTGAAGCTTTCTTT
CASSLRGTEAFF
>TRBJ1-2|TRBV19|.|.
TGTGCCAGTACCCGAGAGGGAAGCCCTTTTGATATGTGGGGCTACACCTTC
CASTREGSPFDMWGYTF
>TRBJ1-2|TRBV7-8|.|TRBD1
TGTGCCAGCAGCTTAGGGGGACAGGGGGTCGGCTACACCTTC
CASSLGGQGVGYTF
>TRBJ1-1|TRBV7-2|.|.
TGTGCCAGCGGTCCACAGGTGATTGGGACTGAAGCTTTCTTT
CASGPQVIGTEAFF
>TRBJ1-1|TRBV5-4|.|.
TGTGCCAGCAGCCCGCCGGACAGAATGAACACTGAAGCTTTCTTT
CASSPPDRMNTEAFF
>TRBJ1-1|TRBV2|.|.
TGTGCCAGCAGTGAATCGAGATTTGAAGCTTTCTTT
CASSESRFEAFF
>TRBJ1-4|TRBV5-1|few|TRBD1
TGCGCCAGCAGCTTCGGACAGGGGGCTGGTGAAAAACTGTTTTTT
CASSFGQGAGEKLFF
>TRBJ1-2|TRBV19|.|TRBD1
TGTGCCAGTAGTACGACAGGGGGCGTCTATGGCTACACCTTC
CASSTTGGVYGYTF
>TRBJ2-5|TRBV2|few|.
TGTGCCAGCAGTTATGCGGGGGCTTTAGAGACCCAGTACTTC
CASSYAGALETQYF
>TRBJ1-2|TRBV5-5|once|.
TGTGCCAGCAGCTTGGCTGGGCAGGGGAATGGCTACACCTTC
CASSLAGQGNGYTF
>TRBJ2-6|TRBV9|.|TRBD1
TGTGCCAGCAGCGTTCCAAAAGGGGGCGCCTCTGGGGCCAACGTCCTGACTTTC
CASSVPKGGASGANVLTF
>TRBJ1-2|TRBV5-1|once|.
TGCGCCAGCAGTCTCAATCGCGTGCAGGGTCATGGCTACACCTTC
CASSLNRVQGHGYTF
>TRBJ1-1|TRBV7-9|.|.
TGTGCCAGCAGCTCCATCCGGGGGAGAAACACTGAAGCTTTCTTT
CASSSIRGRNTEAFF